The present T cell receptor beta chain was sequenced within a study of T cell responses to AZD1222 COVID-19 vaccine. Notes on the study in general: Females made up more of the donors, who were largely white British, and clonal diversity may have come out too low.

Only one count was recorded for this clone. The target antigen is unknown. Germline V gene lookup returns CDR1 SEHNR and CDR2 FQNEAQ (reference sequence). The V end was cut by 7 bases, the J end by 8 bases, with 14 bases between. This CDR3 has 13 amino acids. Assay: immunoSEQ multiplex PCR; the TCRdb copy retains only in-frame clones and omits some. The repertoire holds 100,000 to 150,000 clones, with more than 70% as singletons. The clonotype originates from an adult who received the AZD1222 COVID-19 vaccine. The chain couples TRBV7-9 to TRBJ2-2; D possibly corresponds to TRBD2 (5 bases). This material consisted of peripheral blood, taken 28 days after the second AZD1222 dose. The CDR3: CASNGLIGGELFF. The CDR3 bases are TGTGCCAGCAACGGACTCATAGGTGGGGAGCTGTTTTTT.